This T cell receptor (beta chain) was sequenced for a study of memory CD4+ T cells and cytomegalovirus serostatus. Per germline, CDR1 LGHNA and CDR2 YNFKEQ. Between the trimmed V and J ends, which lost 0 bases and 3 bases, there was a span of 9 bases. The CDR3 has 14 residues. Single viable CD3+CD4+CD8-CD45RO+ cells were sorted as the memory CD4+ T cells. Sequencing used immunoSEQ multiplex PCR; TCRdb keeps in-frame clones, though not all of them. Here the sample spans about 61,000 clones, roughly 75% being singletons. The rearrangement joins TRBV4-2 to TRBJ2-7; the D gene is possibly TRBD2 (5 bases). The sample comprised memory CD4+ T cells from blood. The receptor's source is an adult in good health and CMV-seronegative. Some clones in this sample may be carry-over from other donors' samples. The chain's CDR3 is CASSQDKDFYEQYF. CDR3 DNA sequence: TGTGCCAGCAGCCAAGATAAGGACTTCTACGAGCAGTACTTC.